The 9 T cell receptor beta chains listed next were all sequenced from one sample in a study of OX40 agonist ivuxolimab in advanced cancers. Data came from immunoSEQ multiplex PCR; TCRdb stores just in-frame clones and leaves some out. The data show 80,000 to 100,000 clones, around 90% seen once. The starting material was CD4+ or CD8+ T cells sorted from blood, obtained in a trial of the OX40 agonist ivuxolimab. These receptor sequences come from an adult with an advanced solid tumor such as melanoma, head and neck, liver or kidney cancer.

Turning to this clone: Distinct nucleotide sequences in the sample also encode this CDR3. CDR3 bases: TGTGCCAGCAGCCGTACCGGGGACTCCTACAATGAGCAGTTCTTC. Translating gives CASSRTGDSYNEQFF. This chain links TRBV6-5 with TRBJ2-1, with D possibly matching TRBD2 (5 bases). V lost 6 bases to trimming and J lost 0 bases, with 12 bases between them. The CDR3 totals 15 residues. Germline V CDR1 and CDR2: MNHEY, SVGAGI.

V usage is TRBV4-3 and J usage is TRBJ1-2, with D unclear. The CDR3 spans 13 residues. The V end was cut by 0 bases, the J end by 4 bases, with 6 bases between. Germline V gene lookup returns CDR1 LGHNA and CDR2 YSLEER. The CDR3: CASSQESGYGYTF. The CDR3 bases are TGCGCCAGCAGCCAAGAGTCAGGCTATGGCTACACCTTC.

This sequence joins TRBV7-9 and TRBJ2-5; D may be TRBD2 (7 bases). In germline, CDR1 is SEHNR, CDR2 FQNEAQ (reference sequence). The length of the CDR3 is 17 residues. The ends were cut back, 7 bases at V and 2 bases at J, with 23 bases in the middle. DNA of the CDR3: TGTGCCAGCACCCGCCGGGGGGCCAGTGTTTGGCAAGAGACCCAGTACTTC. It encodes CASTRRGASVWQETQYF.

The genes are TRBV21-1 and TRBJ1-5; TRBD1, as called in the table, went unchecked against the DNA. TRBV21-1 is designated a pseudogene. There are 15 residues in the CDR3. The CDR3 region has the DNA TGTGCCTGGTTAAAAGGGACAGAAGGGTGTCAGCCCCAGCATTTT. Translating gives CAWLKGTEGCQPQHF.

This clone was seen a single time. V is TRBV10-3 and J is TRBJ1-2; tentatively, D is TRBD1 (5 bases). This CDR3 contains 14 residues. Germline V CDR1 and CDR2: ENHRY, SYGVKD. Trimming cost V 0 bases and J 2 bases, with 7 bases left between them. CDR3 protein: CAISESRQNYGYTF. CDR3 in DNA: TGTGCCATCAGTGAGTCCAGACAGAACTATGGCTACACCTTC.

This chain uses TRBV28 with TRBJ1-1, with no clear D. Trimming left V 3 bases short and J 4 bases short, with 9 bases between. CDR1 and CDR2 (germline): MDHEN, SYDVKM. CDR3 length: 13 residues. Here the CDR3 reads CASSFTGTTEAFF. For the CDR3, the DNA is TGTGCCAGCAGTTTCACGGGTACCACTGAAGCTTTCTTT.

This chain links TRBV7-8 with TRBJ1-5; possibly TRBD1 for D (5 bases). The CDR3 sequence is 17 residues long. Between the trimmed V and J ends, which lost 4 bases and 2 bases, there was a span of 18 bases. Per germline, CDR1 SGHVS and CDR2 FQNEAQ. The CDR3 DNA reads as TGTGCCAGCAGCTCCTACGGCAGGGCCGAAGGCAATCAGCCCCAGCATTTT. Its translation is CASSSYGRAEGNQPQHF.

CDR3 in amino acids: CASSPPAGQGRETQYF. The CDR3 nucleotides read TGTGCCAGCTCACCACCCGCAGGGCAGGGAAGGGAGACCCAGTACTTC. V usage is TRBV18 and J usage is TRBJ2-5, with D perhaps TRBD1 (5 bases). Trimming left V 0 bases short and J 5 bases short, with 16 bases between. The CDR3 runs to 16 residues. CDR1 and CDR2 from the germline V gene are KGHSH and LQKENI. Full variable domain (outside the CDR3, taken from reference TRBV18 and TRBJ2-5): NAGVMQNPRHLVRRRGQEARLRCSPMKGHSHVYWYRQLPEEGLKFMVYLQKENIIDESGMPKERFSAEFPKEGPSILRIQQVVRGDSAAYFCASSPPAGQGRETQYFGPGTRLLVL.

The genes are TRBV7-8 and TRBJ2-5; no clear D gene. The germline V gene has CDR1 SGHVS and CDR2 FQNEAQ. Trimming cost V 5 bases and J 4 bases, with 11 bases left between them. CDR3 length: 13 amino acids. The CDR3: CASSPHTPETQYF. The CDR3 DNA is TGTGCCAGCAGCCCCCACACCCCAGAGACCCAGTACTTC.